The clone carrying this T cell receptor (beta chain) was counted at least ten times. Its target is not known. This CDR3 contains 12 residues. Germline V lookup: CDR1 SQVTM, CDR2 ANQGSEA. V gave up 4 bases and J gave up 1 base, with 8 bases separating them. The entry originates in a study of beta chain bispecific antibodies for T cell cancers. Looking at the study overall: Sequenced cells survived coculture with leukemia lines plus bispecific antibodies. Jurkat cells expressed TRBV12-3; HPB-ALL cells expressed TRBV5-5. Study-wide results and caveats: Versus anti-CD19, TRBV5-5 fell roughly 98% and related TRBV5-6 fell 75% to 92%. Normal T cells contributed less of the targeted TRBV signal than the leukemia cells did.

Each CDR3 protein is one row after TCRdb ran MiXCR on the 5' RACE reads. The repertoire includes several thousand distinct CDR3 sequences, 2% to 2.5% of them detected once, and roughly 70% sits in the top ten. Blood mononuclear cells were expanded for 3 days using either OKT3 anti-CD3 antibody or CD3/CD28 beads. Anti-CD19 bispecific cocultures were the comparison for TRBV sequencing. This TCR derives from a human donor in good health. Some clones in this sample may be carry-over from other donors' samples. The V call is TRBV29-1, the J call TRBJ2-7, with D tentatively TRBD1 (5 bases). Sequenced here: T cells from a healthy donor cultured with Jurkat leukemia cells, sampled from a culture containing an anti-CD19 bispecific antibody. The CDR3 DNA reads as TGCAGCGTTGCGACAGATTCCTACGAGCAGTACTTC. Translated, it gives CSVATDSYEQYF.